This entry describes one T cell receptor (beta chain). The data are from a study of follicular helper T cells after annual influenza vaccination. Whole-study context: Blood was drawn on days 0, 7 and 28 after vaccination. For some subjects, blood spans the 2013-2014, 2014-2015 and 2015-2016 annual vaccinations.

Time point specified: 2015-2016 season, 7 days after influenza vaccination. V was clipped by 2 bases and J by 7 bases, with 8 bases between them. The germline V gene encodes CDR1 MNHNY and CDR2 SVGAGI (reference sequence). The CDR3 extends over 12 amino acids. The repertoire was sequenced with immunoSEQ multiplex PCR; TCRdb's copy has only in-frame clones and lacks some. The sample has about 4,200 clones; roughly 78% are singletons. The chain recombines TRBV6-6 with TRBJ1-1; D is unclear. This clonotype was sampled from an adult who received the influenza vaccine. Sequencing used CXCR5+ CD38- circulating T follicular helper cells from blood, obtained 7 days after influenza vaccination. Subset meaning: circulating Tfh, non-naive CD4+CXCR5+PD-1+ (ICOS+CD38+ or ICOS-CD38-). This CDR3 reads CASSYLRVEAFF. The CDR3 DNA reads as TGTGCCAGCAGTTACCTCCGGGTTGAAGCTTTCTTT.